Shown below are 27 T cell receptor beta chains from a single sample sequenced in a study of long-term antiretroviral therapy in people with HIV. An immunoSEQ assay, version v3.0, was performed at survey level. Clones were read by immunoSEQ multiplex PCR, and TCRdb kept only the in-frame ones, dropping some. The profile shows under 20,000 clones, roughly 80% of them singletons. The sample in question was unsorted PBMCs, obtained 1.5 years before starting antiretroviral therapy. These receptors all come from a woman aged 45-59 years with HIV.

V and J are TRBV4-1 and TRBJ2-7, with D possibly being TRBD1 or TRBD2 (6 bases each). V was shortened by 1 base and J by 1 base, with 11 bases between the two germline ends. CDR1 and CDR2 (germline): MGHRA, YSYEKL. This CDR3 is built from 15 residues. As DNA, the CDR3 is TGCGCCAGCAGCCAAGGGCTAGGGGGGTCCTACGAGCAGTACGTC. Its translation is CASSQGLGGSYEQYV.

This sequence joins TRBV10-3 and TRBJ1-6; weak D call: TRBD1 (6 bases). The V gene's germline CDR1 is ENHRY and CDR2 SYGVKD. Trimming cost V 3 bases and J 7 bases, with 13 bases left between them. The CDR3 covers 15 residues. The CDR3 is CAISEGGGVNSPLHF. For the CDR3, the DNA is TGTGCCATCAGTGAAGGGGGTGGGGTGAATTCACCCCTCCACTTT.

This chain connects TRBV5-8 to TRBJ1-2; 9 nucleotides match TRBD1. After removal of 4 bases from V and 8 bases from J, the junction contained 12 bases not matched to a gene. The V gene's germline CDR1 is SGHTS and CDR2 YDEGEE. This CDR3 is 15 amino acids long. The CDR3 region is CASSTLPQGAGGYTF. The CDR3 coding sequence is TGTGCCAGCAGCACCCTCCCACAGGGGGCAGGAGGCTACACCTTC.

CDR3 DNA: TGTGCCAGCAGCTTGGTGAGAGGGGGCACTGGCTACACCTTC. Translating gives CASSLVRGGTGYTF. The V and J genes are TRBV5-8 and TRBJ1-2, with 7 bases that match TRBD1. The trim removed 0 bases at V and 7 bases at J, leaving 6 bases unmatched. Per the germline V gene, CDR1 is SGHTS and CDR2 is YDEGEE. The CDR3 is 14 residues long. The full variable domain, completed using reference TRBV5-8 and TRBJ1-2, is EAGVTQSPTHLIKTRGQQATLRCSPISGHTSVYWYQQALGLGLQFLLWYDEGEERNRGNFPPRFSGRQFPNYSSELNVNALELEDSALYLCASSLVRGGTGYTFGSGTRLTVV.

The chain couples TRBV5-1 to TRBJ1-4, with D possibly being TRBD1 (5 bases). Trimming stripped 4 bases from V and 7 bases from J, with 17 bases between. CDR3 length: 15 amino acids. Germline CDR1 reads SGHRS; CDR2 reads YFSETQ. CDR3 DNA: TGCGCCAGCAGCCCAGGGACCAGGGAAGGTGAAAAACTGTTTTTT. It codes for CASSPGTREGEKLFF.

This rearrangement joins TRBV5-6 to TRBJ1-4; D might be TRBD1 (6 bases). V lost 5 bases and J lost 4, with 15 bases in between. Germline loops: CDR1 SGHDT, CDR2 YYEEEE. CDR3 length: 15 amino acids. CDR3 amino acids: CASRNREGGNEKLFF. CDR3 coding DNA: TGTGCCAGCAGAAATCGGGAGGGGGGTAATGAAAAACTGTTTTTT.

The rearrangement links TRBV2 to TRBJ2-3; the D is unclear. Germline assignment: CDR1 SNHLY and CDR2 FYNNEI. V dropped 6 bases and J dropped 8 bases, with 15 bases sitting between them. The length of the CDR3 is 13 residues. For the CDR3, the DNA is TGTGCCAGCAGCGCCATCCAGCCGGCTACGCAGTATTTT. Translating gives CASSAIQPATQYF. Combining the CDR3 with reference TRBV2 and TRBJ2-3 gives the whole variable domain EPEVTQTPSHQVTQMGQEVILRCVPISNHLYFYWYRQILGQKVEFLVSFYNNEISEKSEIFDDQFSVERPDGSNFTLKIRSTKLEDSAMYFCASSAIQPATQYFGPGTRLTVL.

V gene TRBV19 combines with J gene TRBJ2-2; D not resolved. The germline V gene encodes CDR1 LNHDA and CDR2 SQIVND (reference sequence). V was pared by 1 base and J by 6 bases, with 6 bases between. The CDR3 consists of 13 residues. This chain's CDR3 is CASSIVFPGELFF. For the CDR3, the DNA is TGTGCCAGTAGTATAGTTTTCCCCGGGGAGCTGTTTTTT.

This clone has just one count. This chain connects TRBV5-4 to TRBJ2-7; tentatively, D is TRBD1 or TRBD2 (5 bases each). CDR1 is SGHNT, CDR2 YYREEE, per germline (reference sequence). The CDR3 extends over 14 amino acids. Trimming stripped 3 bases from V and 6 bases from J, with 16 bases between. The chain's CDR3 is CASSSRDGKPEQYF. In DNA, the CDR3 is TGTGCCAGCAGCTCTCGGGACGGCAAGCCCGAGCAGTACTTC.

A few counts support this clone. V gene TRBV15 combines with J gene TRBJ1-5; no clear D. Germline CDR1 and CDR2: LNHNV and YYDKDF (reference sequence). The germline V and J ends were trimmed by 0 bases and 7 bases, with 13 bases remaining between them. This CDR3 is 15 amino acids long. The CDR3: CATSRDQSAVQPQHF. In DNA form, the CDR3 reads TGTGCCACCAGCAGAGATCAGTCCGCGGTCCAGCCCCAGCATTTT.

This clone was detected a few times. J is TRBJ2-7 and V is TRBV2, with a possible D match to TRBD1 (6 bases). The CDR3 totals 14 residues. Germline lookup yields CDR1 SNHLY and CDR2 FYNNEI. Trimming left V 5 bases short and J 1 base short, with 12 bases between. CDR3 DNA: TGTGCCAGCAGTCGCCAGGGGATGTCCTACGAGCAGTACTTC. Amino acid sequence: CASSRQGMSYEQYF.

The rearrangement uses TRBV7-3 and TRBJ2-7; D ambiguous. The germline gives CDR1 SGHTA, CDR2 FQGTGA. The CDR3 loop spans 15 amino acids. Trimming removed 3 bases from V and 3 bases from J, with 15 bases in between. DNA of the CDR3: TGTGCCAGCAGCTTTCTTTTTGCTGCTTACTACGAGCAGTACGTC. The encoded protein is CASSFLFAAYYEQYV.

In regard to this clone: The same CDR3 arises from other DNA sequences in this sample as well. The CDR3 protein is CASSLGNEQFF. For the CDR3, the DNA is TGCGCCAGCAGCCTAGGGAATGAGCAGTTCTTC. The chain recombines TRBV5-1 with TRBJ2-1; D unresolved. This CDR3 has 11 amino acids. The V gene lost 4 bases and the J gene lost 7 bases, with 6 bases spanning the gap. Germline CDR1 SGHRS, CDR2 YFSETQ.

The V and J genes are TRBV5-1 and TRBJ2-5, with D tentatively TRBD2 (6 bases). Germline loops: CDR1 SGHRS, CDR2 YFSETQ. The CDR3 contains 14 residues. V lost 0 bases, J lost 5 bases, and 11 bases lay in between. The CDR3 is CASSLDAGMETQYF. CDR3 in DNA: TGCGCCAGCAGCTTGGACGCGGGGATGGAGACCCAGTACTTC.

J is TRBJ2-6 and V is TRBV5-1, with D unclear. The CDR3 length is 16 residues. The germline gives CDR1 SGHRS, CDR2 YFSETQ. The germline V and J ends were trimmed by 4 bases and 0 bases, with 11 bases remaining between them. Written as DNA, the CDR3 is TGCGCCAGCAGCCCGACCGTTAGCTCTGGGGCCAACGTCCTGACTTTC. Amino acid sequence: CASSPTVSSGANVLTF.

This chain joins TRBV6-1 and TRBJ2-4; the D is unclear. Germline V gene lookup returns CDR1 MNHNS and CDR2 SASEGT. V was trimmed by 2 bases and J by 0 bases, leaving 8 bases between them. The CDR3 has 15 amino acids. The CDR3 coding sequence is TGTGCCAGCAGTGAAATGGGTTTAGCCAAAAACATTCAGTACTTC. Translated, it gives CASSEMGLAKNIQYF.

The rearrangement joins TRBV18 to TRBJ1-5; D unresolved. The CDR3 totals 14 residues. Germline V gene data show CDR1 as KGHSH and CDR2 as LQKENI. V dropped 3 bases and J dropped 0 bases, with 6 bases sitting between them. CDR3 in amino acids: CASSPTDSNQPQHF. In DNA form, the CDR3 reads TGTGCCAGCTCACCGACCGATAGCAATCAGCCCCAGCATTTT.

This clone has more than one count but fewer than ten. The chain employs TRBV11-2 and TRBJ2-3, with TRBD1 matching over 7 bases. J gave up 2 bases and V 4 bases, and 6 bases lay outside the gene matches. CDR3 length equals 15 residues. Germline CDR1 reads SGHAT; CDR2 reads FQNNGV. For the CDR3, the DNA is TGTGCCAGCAGCTCGACAGGGTCTTTCACAGATACGCAGTATTTT. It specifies CASSSTGSFTDTQYF.

In nucleotides, the CDR3 is TGTGCCAGCAGCCCCAGGGCGTACACCGGGGAGCTGTTTTTT. Translating gives CASSPRAYTGELFF. V usage is TRBV11-2 and J usage is TRBJ2-2; D is perhaps TRBD1 (5 bases). The CDR3 totals 14 residues. CDR1 SGHAT and CDR2 FQNNGV come from the germline V gene. Trimming took off 5 bases at V and 3 bases at J, with 10 bases between the two ends.

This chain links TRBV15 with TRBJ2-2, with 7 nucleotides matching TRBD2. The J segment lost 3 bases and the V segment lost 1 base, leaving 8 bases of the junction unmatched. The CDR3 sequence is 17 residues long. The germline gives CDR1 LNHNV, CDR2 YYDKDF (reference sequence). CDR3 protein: CATSRVWASGDTGELFF. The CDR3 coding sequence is TGTGCCACCAGCAGAGTCTGGGCTAGCGGTGACACCGGGGAGCTGTTTTTT. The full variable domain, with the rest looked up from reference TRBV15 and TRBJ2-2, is DAMVIQNPRYQVTQFGKPVTLSCSQTLNHNVMYWYQQKSSQAPKLLFHYYDKDFNNEADTPDNFQSRRPNTSFCFLDIRSPGLGDTAMYLCATSRVWASGDTGELFFGEGSRLTVL.

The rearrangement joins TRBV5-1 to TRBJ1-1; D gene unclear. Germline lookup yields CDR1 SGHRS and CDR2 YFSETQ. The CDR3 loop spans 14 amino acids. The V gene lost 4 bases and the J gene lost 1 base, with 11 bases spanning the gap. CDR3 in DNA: TGCGCCAGCAGCGCCGAAGGAAAGAACACTGAAGCTTTCTTT. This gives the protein CASSAEGKNTEAFF.

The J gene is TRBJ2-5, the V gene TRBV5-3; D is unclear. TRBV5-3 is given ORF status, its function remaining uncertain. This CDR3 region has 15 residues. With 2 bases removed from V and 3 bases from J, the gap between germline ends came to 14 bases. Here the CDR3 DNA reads TGTGCCAGAAGCTTTTCCAGCCCACGAAAAGAGACCCAGTACTTC. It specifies CARSFSSPRKETQYF.

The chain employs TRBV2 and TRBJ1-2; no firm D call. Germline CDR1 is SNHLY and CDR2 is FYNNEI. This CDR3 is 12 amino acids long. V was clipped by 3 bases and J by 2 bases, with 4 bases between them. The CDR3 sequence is CASSDGNYGYTF. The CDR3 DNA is TGTGCCAGCAGTGACGGGAACTATGGCTACACCTTC.

CDR3 sequence reads: CAGGLALTGELFF. Here the CDR3 DNA reads TGTGCAGGGGGACTAGCCTTAACCGGGGAGCTGTTTTTT. This rearrangement joins TRBV12-5 to TRBJ2-2, with 9 bases fitting TRBD2. CDR3 length: 13 amino acids. Germline loops: CDR1 LGHNT, CDR2 FRNRAP.

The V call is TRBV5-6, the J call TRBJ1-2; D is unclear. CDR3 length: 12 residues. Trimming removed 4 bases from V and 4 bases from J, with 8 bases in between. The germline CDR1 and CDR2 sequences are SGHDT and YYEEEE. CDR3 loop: CASSQQSYGYTF. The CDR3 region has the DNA TGTGCCAGCAGCCAACAGAGCTATGGCTACACCTTC.

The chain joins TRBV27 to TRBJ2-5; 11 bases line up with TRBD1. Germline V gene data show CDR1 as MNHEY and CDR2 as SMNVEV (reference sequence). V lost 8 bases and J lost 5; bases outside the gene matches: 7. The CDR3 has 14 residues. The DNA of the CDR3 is TGTGCCAGCCGGGACAGGGGGTTTCGGGAGACCCAGTACTTC. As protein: CASRDRGFRETQYF.

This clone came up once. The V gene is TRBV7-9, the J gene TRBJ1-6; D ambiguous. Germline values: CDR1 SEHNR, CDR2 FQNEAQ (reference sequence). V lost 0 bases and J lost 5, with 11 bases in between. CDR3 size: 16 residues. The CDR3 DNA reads TGTGCCAGCAGCTTAGCTGGTCGACAAAATAATTCACCCCTCCACTTT. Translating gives CASSLAGRQNNSPLHF.